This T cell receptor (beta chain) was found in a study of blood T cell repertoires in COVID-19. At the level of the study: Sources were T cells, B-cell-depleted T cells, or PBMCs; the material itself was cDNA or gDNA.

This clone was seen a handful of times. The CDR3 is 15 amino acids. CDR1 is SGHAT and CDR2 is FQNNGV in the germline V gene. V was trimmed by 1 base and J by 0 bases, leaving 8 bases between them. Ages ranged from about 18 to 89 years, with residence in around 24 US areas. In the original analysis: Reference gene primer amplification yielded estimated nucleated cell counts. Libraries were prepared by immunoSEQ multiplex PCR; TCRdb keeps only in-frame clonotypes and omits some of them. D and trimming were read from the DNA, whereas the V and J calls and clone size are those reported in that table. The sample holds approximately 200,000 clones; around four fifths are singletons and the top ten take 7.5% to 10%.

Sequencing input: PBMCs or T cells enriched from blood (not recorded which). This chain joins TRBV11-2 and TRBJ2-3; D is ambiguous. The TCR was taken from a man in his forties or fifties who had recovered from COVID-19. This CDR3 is CASSLAVLSTDTQYF. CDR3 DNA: TGTGCCAGCAGCTTAGCGGTGCTAAGCACAGATACGCAGTATTTT.